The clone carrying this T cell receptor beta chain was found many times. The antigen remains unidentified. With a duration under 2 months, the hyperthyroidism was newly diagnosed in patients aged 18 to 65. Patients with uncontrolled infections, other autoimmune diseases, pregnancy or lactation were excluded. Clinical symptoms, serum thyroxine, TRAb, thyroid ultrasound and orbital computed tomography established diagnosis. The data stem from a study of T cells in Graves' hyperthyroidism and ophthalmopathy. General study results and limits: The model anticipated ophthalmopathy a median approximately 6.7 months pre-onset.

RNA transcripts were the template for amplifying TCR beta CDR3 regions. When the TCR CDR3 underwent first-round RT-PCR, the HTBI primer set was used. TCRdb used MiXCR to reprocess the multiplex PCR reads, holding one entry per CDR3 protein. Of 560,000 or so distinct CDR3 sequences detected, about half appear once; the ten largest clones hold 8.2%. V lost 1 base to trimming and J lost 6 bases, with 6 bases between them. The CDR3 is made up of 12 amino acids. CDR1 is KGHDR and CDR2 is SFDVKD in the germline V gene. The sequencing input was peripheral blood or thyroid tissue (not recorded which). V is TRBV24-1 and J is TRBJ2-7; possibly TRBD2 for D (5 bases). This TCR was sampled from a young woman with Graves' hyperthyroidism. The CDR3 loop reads CATSDLGSEQYF. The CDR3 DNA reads TGTGCCACCAGTGATTTAGGGAGCGAGCAGTACTTC.